This TCR beta chain originates from a study of shared clonotypes between healthy human individuals. Sorted-subset replicate PCRs used 150 to 200 ng of genomic DNA. This amount corresponded to about 29,000 T cell genomes. Using immunoSEQ multiplex PCR, the repertoire was profiled, and TCRdb retains in-frame clones only, with some absent. The table shows hundreds of thousands of clones, with around 96% occurring only once. Study-level findings and limits: It was observed that roughly 4.8% of naive CD4 clonotypes were shared across a few donors.

Only Caucasian adults living in Nashville, Tennessee made up the donor group. CDR3 length: 14 residues. The ends were cut back, 5 bases at V and 1 base at J, with 9 bases in the middle. Germline V gives CDR1 SGHNT, CDR2 YYREEE (reference sequence). Points on this clone: Its target is unknown.

The source of this sequence is a woman aged 25 to 39 in good health. The chain has TRBV5-4 and TRBJ2-2; D ambiguous. Material for sequencing was naive CD4+ T cells sorted from blood. Specified subset: CD45RA+ positively selected. In DNA form, the CDR3 reads TGTGCCAGCAGGTTGACACAGAACACCGGGGAGCTGTTTTTT. This gives the protein CASRLTQNTGELFF.